This TCR beta chain derives from a study of high-grade serous ovarian cancer treatment subgroups. Whole-study context: Samples averaged roughly 15,000 reads and 7,500 or so unique TCR beta rearrangements. Notes on the study in general: Repertoire similarity ranged about 0.095 to 0.8 between tumors of one patient. The analyses considered CDR3 and ignored CDR1 and CDR2.

Tumor samples were taken before definitive surgery or chemotherapy. As to this clone: Its antigen is as yet unknown.

Trimming cost V 2 bases and J 5 bases, with 12 bases left between them. This CDR3 is 14 amino acids long. Germline values: CDR1 SGHTA, CDR2 FQGNSA. TCRdb keeps only in-frame clones here, not all; method: immunoSEQ multiplex PCR. Of 10,000 to 12,000 clones listed, 68% are singletons. Sequenced sample: tumor tissue. The V call is TRBV7-2, the J call TRBJ1-1, with D perhaps matching TRBD1 (6 bases). This TCR came from a human donor with high-grade serous ovarian cancer. The CDR3 reads CASSLYGGRTEAFF. CDR3 nucleotide sequence: TGTGCCAGCAGCTTATATGGGGGGCGGACTGAAGCTTTCTTT.